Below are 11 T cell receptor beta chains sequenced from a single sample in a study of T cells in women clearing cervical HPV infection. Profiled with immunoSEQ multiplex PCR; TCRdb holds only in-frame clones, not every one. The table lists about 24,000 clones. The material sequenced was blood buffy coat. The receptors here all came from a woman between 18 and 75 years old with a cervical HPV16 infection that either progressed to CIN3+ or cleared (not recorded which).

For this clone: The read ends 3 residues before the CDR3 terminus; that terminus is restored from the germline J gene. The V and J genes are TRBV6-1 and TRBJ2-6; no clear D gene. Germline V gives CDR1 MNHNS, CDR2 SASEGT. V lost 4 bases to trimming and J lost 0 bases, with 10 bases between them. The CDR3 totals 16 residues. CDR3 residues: CASSGRKSSGANVLTF. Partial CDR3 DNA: TGTGCCAGCAGTGGCAGAAAATCCTCTGGGGCCAACGTC.

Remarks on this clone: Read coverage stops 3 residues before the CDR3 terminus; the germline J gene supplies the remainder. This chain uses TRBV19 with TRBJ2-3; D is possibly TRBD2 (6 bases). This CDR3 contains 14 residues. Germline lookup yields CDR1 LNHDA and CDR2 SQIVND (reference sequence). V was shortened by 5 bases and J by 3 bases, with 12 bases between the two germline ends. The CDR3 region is CASSDGSGTDTQYF. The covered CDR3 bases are TGTGCCAGTAGTGACGGGAGCGGTACAGATACG. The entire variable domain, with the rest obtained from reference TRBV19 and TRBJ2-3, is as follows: DGGITQSPKYLFRKEGQNVTLSCEQNLNHDAMYWYRQDPGQGLRLIYYSQIVNDFQKGDIAEGYSVSREKKESFPLTVTSAQKNPTAFYLCASSDGSGTDTQYFGPGTRLTVL.

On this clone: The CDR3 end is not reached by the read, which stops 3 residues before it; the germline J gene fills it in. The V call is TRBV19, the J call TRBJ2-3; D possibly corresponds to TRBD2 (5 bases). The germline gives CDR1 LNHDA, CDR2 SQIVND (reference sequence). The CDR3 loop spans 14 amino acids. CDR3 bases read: TGTGCCAGTAGGGACTTAGGGATTGAGGAGACG. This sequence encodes CASRDLGIEET. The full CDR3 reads CASRDLGIEETQYF.

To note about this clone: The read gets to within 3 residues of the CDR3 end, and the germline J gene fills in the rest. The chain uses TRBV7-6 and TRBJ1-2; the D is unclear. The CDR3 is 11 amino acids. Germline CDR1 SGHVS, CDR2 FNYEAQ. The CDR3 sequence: CASSSAGDYTF. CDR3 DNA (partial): TGTGCCAGCAGCTCCGCGGGTGAC.

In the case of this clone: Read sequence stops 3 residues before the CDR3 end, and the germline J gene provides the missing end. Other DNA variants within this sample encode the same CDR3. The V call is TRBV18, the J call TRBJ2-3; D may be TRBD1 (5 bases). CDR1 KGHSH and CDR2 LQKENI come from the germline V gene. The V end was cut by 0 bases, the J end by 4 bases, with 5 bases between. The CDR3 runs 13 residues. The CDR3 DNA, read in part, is TGTGCCAGCTCACCACCGACAGCAGATACG. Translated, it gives CASSPPTADT. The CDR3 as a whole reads CASSPPTADTQYF.

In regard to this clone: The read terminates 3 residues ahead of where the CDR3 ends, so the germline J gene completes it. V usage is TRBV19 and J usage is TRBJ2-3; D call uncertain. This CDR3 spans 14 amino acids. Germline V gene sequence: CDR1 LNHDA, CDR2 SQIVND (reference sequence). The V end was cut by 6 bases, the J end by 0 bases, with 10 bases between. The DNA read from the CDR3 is TGTGCCAGTAGCAAGGTCTCTAGCACAGATACG. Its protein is CASSKVSSTDT. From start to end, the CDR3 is CASSKVSSTDTQYF.

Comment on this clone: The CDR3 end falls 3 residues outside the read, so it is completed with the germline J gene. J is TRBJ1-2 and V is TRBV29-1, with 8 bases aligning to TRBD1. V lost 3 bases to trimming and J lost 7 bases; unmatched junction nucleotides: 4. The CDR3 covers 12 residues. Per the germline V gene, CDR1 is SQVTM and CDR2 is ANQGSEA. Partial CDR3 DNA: TGCAGCGTTGAGCAGGGGGCGGGTGGC. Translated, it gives CSVEQGAGG. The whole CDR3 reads CSVEQGAGGYTF.

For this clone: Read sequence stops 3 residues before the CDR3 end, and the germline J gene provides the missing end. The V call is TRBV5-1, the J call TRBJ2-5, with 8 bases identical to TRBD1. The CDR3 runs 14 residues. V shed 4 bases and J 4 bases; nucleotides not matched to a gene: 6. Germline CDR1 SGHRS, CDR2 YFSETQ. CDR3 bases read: TGCGCCAGCAGCAACGACAGGGGCGGAGAGACC. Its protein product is CASSNDRGGET. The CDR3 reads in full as CASSNDRGGETQYF.

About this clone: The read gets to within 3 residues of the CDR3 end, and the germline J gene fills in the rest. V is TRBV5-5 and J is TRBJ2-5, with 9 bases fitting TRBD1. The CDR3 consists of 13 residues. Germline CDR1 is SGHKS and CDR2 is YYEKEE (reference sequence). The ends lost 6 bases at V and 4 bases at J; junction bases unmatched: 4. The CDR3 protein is CASTTTGGETQYF. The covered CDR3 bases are TGTGCCAGCACCACGACAGGGGGAGAGACC.

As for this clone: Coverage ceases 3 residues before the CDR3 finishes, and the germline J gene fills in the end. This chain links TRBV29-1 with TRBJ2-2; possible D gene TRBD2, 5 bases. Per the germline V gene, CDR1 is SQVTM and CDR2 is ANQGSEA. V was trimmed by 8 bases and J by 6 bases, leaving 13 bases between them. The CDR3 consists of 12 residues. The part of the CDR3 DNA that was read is TGCAGCCTTATATCCGGGGCCGGGGAG. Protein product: CSLISGAGE. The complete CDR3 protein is CSLISGAGELFF.

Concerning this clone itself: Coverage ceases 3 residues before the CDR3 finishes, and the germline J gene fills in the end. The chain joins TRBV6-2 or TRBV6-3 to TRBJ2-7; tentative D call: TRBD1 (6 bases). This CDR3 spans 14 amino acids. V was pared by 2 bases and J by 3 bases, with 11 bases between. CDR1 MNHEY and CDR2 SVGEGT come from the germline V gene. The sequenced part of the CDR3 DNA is TGTGCCAGCAGTTACGCACAGGGTCTCTACGAG. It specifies CASSYAQGLYE. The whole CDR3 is CASSYAQGLYEQYF.